The next 7 T cell receptor beta chains were all read from a single sample in a study of cytomegalovirus exposure and HLA in healthy donors. 60 Vbeta and 13 Jbeta primers were used in PCR. Profiling relied on immunoSEQ multiplex PCR, and the TCRdb table lists in-frame clones only, not all of them. This sample yields some 140,000 clones, of which around 86% are seen a single time; about 8.1% belongs to the top ten. The sequencing input was PBMCs. The receptors were sampled from a woman aged 45 to 65 in good health and CMV-seropositive.

The genes are TRBV5-4 and TRBJ1-1, with a tentative D call TRBD1 (5 bases). Germline V gives CDR1 SGHNT, CDR2 YYREEE (reference sequence). Trimming removed 4 bases at V and 3 bases at J, with 13 bases between. The CDR3 has 14 residues. The CDR3 region has the DNA TGTGCCAGCAGCACAGGCCCCCAGGACACTGAAGCTTTCTTT. Its translation is CASSTGPQDTEAFF.

This chain joins TRBV7-2 and TRBJ1-2, with D tentatively TRBD1 (5 bases). The CDR3 is 12 residues long. Per the germline V gene, CDR1 is SGHTA and CDR2 is FQGNSA. The germline V and J ends were trimmed by 5 bases and 9 bases, with 13 bases remaining between them. The CDR3 DNA sequence: TGTGCCAGCAGCAAGGACAAAGGGAGCTACACCTTC. It is translated as CASSKDKGSYTF.

The chain employs TRBV5-4 and TRBJ1-2; TRBD1 might be the D (6 bases). Trimming stripped 2 bases from V and 0 bases from J, with 11 bases between. The CDR3 extends over 15 amino acids. CDR1 and CDR2 (germline): SGHNT, YYREEE (reference sequence). The CDR3 DNA follows: TGTGCCAGCAGCTTTTTTGAGGGGGCTAACTATGGCTACACCTTC. Protein sequence: CASSFFEGANYGYTF. Filled out from reference TRBV5-4 and TRBJ1-2, the complete variable domain reads ETGVTQSPTHLIKTRGQQVTLRCSSQSGHNTVSWYQQALGQGPQFIFQYYREEENGRGNFPPRFSGLQFPNYSSELNVNALELDDSALYLCASSFFEGANYGYTFGSGTRLTVV.

The genes are TRBV27 and TRBJ1-2; TRBD1 agrees at 7 bases. The J segment lost 5 bases and the V segment lost 6 bases, leaving 3 bases of the junction unmatched. This CDR3 contains 12 residues. Per the germline V gene, CDR1 is MNHEY and CDR2 is SMNVEV (reference sequence). CDR3 sequence: CASRRTGYGYTF. Written as DNA, the CDR3 is TGTGCCAGCAGACGGACAGGTTATGGCTACACCTTC.

The chain couples TRBV2 to TRBJ1-6; a possible D gene is TRBD1 (5 bases). This CDR3 has 19 amino acids. The germline gives CDR1 SNHLY, CDR2 FYNNEI. Trimming shortened V by 6 bases and J by 10 bases, and 31 bases separated the two germline ends. CDR3 loop: CASSRTSSLGGGVPSPLHF. CDR3 in DNA: TGTGCCAGCAGCCGAACCTCGTCCCTGGGGGGGGGAGTTCCCTCACCCCTCCACTTT.

This chain links TRBV10-3 with TRBJ2-1; 13 nucleotides match TRBD2. Per the germline V gene, CDR1 is ENHRY and CDR2 is SYGVKD. Losses at the gene ends were 6 bases for V and 3 bases for J; bases not matched to a gene: 5. There are 16 residues in the CDR3. The CDR3 reads CAIRGTSGKSYNEQFF. The CDR3 DNA reads as TGTGCCATCAGAGGGACTAGCGGGAAAAGCTACAATGAGCAGTTCTTC.

This chain uses TRBV21-1 with TRBJ2-7; the table calls TRBD1, which could not be checked here. TRBV21-1 has pseudogene status. CDR3 length: 16 residues. The CDR3 loop reads CASSSPPGQGSHEQYF. In DNA, the CDR3 is TGTGCCAGCAGCAGCCCACCGGGACAGGGGTCCCACGAGCAGTACTTC.